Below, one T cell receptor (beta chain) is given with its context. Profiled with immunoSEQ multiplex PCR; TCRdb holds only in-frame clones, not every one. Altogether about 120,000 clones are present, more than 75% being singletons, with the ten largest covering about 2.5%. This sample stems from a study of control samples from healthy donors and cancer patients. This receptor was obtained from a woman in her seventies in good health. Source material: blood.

The DNA for the CDR3 is TGTGCCAGCAGCCTGGAGGGACGCGGCTACACCTTC. Translation gives CASSLEGRGYTF. This chain links TRBV6-2 or TRBV6-3 with TRBJ1-2, with D tentatively TRBD1 (5 bases). Germline CDR1 reads MNHEY; CDR2 reads SVGEGT. V was pared by 6 bases and J by 8 bases, with 13 bases between. This CDR3 has 12 residues.